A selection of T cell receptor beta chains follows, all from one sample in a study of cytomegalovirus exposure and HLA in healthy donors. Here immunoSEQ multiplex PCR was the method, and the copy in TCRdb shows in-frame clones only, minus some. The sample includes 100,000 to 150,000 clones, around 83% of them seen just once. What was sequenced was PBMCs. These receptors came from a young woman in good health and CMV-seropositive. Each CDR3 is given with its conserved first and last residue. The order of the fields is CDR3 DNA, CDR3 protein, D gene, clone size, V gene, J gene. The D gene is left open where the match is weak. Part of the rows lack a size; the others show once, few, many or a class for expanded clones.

CDR3 DNA: TGTGCCAGCAGCATGGAGGGGGACAGGGAGCCCCAGCATTTT
CDR3 protein: CASSMEGDREPQHF
D gene: TRBD1
clone size: -
V gene: TRBV7-9
J gene: TRBJ1-5

CDR3 DNA: TGTGCCAGCAGCTTAAGGACAGCTGTTTGGGATACGCAGTATTTT
CDR3 protein: CASSLRTAVWDTQYF
D gene: -
clone size: -
V gene: TRBV7-6
J gene: TRBJ2-3

CDR3 DNA: TGTGCCAGCAGCTTTCGAACAGGGGAGCAGTACTTC
CDR3 protein: CASSFRTGEQYF
D gene: -
clone size: -
V gene: TRBV5-4
J gene: TRBJ2-7

CDR3 DNA: TGTGCCAGCAGCACCTCCGGGACAGGGATATTCGAGCAGTACTTC
CDR3 protein: CASSTSGTGIFEQYF
D gene: TRBD1
clone size: few
V gene: TRBV7-9
J gene: TRBJ2-7

CDR3 DNA: TGTGCCAGCAGCTTAGAAGGGGATAATGAGCAGTTCTTC
CDR3 protein: CASSLEGDNEQFF
D gene: -
clone size: -
V gene: TRBV7-3
J gene: TRBJ2-1

CDR3 DNA: TGTGCCAGCAGTTCCTCGGGAGGTCCTACCTACGAGCAGTACTTC
CDR3 protein: CASSSSGGPTYEQYF
D gene: TRBD2
clone size: -
V gene: TRBV27
J gene: TRBJ2-7

CDR3 DNA: TGTGCCAGCAGCTTCGGGACAGGGGACTACGAGCAGTACTTC
CDR3 protein: CASSFGTGDYEQYF
D gene: TRBD1
clone size: -
V gene: TRBV11-3
J gene: TRBJ2-7

CDR3 DNA: TGTGCCAGCAGTGAACGACAGGGGGCAATTGGGACCCAGTACTTC
CDR3 protein: CASSERQGAIGTQYF
D gene: TRBD1
clone size: few
V gene: TRBV6-1
J gene: TRBJ2-5

CDR3 DNA: TGTGCCAGCAGCTTGCGGGCAGGGTCCCCCGGGGAGCTGTTTTTT
CDR3 protein: CASSLRAGSPGELFF
D gene: -
clone size: -
V gene: TRBV5-6
J gene: TRBJ2-2

CDR3 DNA: TGCGCCAGCAGCCAAGTTGTTATTATTAGCAATCAGCCCCAGCATTTT
CDR3 protein: CASSQVVIISNQPQHF
D gene: -
clone size: once
V gene: TRBV4-1
J gene: TRBJ1-5

CDR3 DNA: TGTGCCAGCAGCTTAGGGAGCCTAGCGGGGGGATTAGGTGAGCAGTTCTTC
CDR3 protein: CASSLGSLAGGLGEQFF
D gene: TRBD2
clone size: -
V gene: TRBV7-8
J gene: TRBJ2-1

CDR3 DNA: TGTGCCAGCAGCCTTAGCGGGGTCGCCTACAATGAGCAGTTCTTC
CDR3 protein: CASSLSGVAYNEQFF
D gene: TRBD2
clone size: -
V gene: TRBV11-2
J gene: TRBJ2-1

CDR3 DNA: TGTGCCAGCAGCTTAACCGGGACAGGGGCGGCCAACGTCCTGACTTTC
CDR3 protein: CASSLTGTGAANVLTF
D gene: TRBD1
clone size: -
V gene: TRBV7-2
J gene: TRBJ2-6

CDR3 DNA: TGCGCCAGCAGCGCTCTCCAGGGGAACACTGAAGCTTTCTTT
CDR3 protein: CASSALQGNTEAFF
D gene: -
clone size: -
V gene: TRBV5-1
J gene: TRBJ1-1

CDR3 DNA: TGCGCCAGCAGCTCGAACCCCGGGACAGGTTCCACCGGGGAGCTGTTTTTT
CDR3 protein: CASSSNPGTGSTGELFF
D gene: TRBD1
clone size: -
V gene: TRBV5-1
J gene: TRBJ2-2

CDR3 DNA: TGTGCCAGCAGCTTAGCGAGCGGGGGGCGTACGCAGTATTTT
CDR3 protein: CASSLASGGRTQYF
D gene: TRBD2
clone size: -
V gene: TRBV7-3
J gene: TRBJ2-3

CDR3 DNA: TGCGCCAGCAGCCGGGGCACAGATACGCAGTATTTT
CDR3 protein: CASSRGTDTQYF
D gene: -
clone size: -
V gene: TRBV5-1
J gene: TRBJ2-3

CDR3 DNA: TGTGCCAGCAGTGATGTTGGCTGCCAGGAGGACTTT
CDR3 protein: CASSDVGCQEDF
D gene: -
clone size: once
V gene: TRBV6-4
J gene: TRBJ1-1

CDR3 DNA: TGTGCTAGCAGCCTGGGACTAGCGGGGGGACCCCGGGGCACCGGGGAGCTGTTTTTT
CDR3 protein: CASSLGLAGGPRGTGELFF
D gene: TRBD2
clone size: -
V gene: TRBV7-7
J gene: TRBJ2-2

CDR3 DNA: TGTGCCAGCAGTGCGTACCTAAATGCGGCCTACGAGCAGTACTTC
CDR3 protein: CASSAYLNAAYEQYF
D gene: -
clone size: -
V gene: TRBV6-1
J gene: TRBJ2-7

CDR3 DNA: TGTGCCAGCAGCTTCCCAAGACAGGCCACTAACTATGGCTACACCTTC
CDR3 protein: CASSFPRQATNYGYTF
D gene: -
clone size: -
V gene: TRBV7-3
J gene: TRBJ1-2

CDR3 DNA: TGTGCTAGTGGTTTGGGAAAGGGGGCAACTAATGAAAAACTGTTTTTT
CDR3 protein: CASGLGKGATNEKLFF
D gene: -
clone size: -
V gene: TRBV12-5
J gene: TRBJ1-4

CDR3 DNA: TGTGCCAGCAGCGGGGCCCGACTGAACACTGAAGCTTTCTTT
CDR3 protein: CASSGARLNTEAFF
D gene: -
clone size: once
V gene: TRBV11-2
J gene: TRBJ1-1

CDR3 DNA: TGTGCCAGCAACACCGGGACAGGGGATTACGAGCAGTACTTC
CDR3 protein: CASNTGTGDYEQYF
D gene: TRBD1
clone size: -
V gene: TRBV2
J gene: TRBJ2-7

CDR3 DNA: TGTGCCAGCAGCCCTCGGGGGGCCGGGGAAGAGACCCAGTACTTC
CDR3 protein: CASSPRGAGEETQYF
D gene: -
clone size: -
V gene: TRBV11-3
J gene: TRBJ2-5

CDR3 DNA: TGTGCCACCAGCAAGTGGGCCACTGAAGCTTTCTTT
CDR3 protein: CATSKWATEAFF
D gene: -
clone size: -
V gene: TRBV15
J gene: TRBJ1-1

CDR3 DNA: TGTGCCAGCAGTGAAGGAGAGGTGTACGAGCAGTACTTC
CDR3 protein: CASSEGEVYEQYF
D gene: -
clone size: -
V gene: TRBV6-5
J gene: TRBJ2-7

CDR3 DNA: TGTGCCAGCAGTTTAACCGGGACAGAGACTGAAAAACTGTTTTTT
CDR3 protein: CASSLTGTETEKLFF
D gene: TRBD1
clone size: -
V gene: TRBV6-5
J gene: TRBJ1-4

CDR3 DNA: TGTGCCAGCAAGGGACAGGGCGGTTCACCCCTCCACTTT
CDR3 protein: CASKGQGGSPLHF
D gene: TRBD1
clone size: -
V gene: TRBV2
J gene: TRBJ1-6

CDR3 DNA: TGTGCCAGCAGTCTAGACAGGGGCAATCAGCCCCAGCATTTT
CDR3 protein: CASSLDRGNQPQHF
D gene: TRBD1
clone size: -
V gene: TRBV16
J gene: TRBJ1-5

CDR3 DNA: TGTGCCAGCAGTGTCACCCATACGGACACCGGGGAGCTGTTTTTT
CDR3 protein: CASSVTHTDTGELFF
D gene: -
clone size: -
V gene: TRBV28
J gene: TRBJ2-2

CDR3 DNA: TGTGCCAGCAGCTCCCAGACTAGCGGGGGCACAGATACGCAGTATTTT
CDR3 protein: CASSSQTSGGTDTQYF
D gene: TRBD2
clone size: once
V gene: TRBV4-2
J gene: TRBJ2-3

CDR3 DNA: TGCGCCAGCAGTGAGGGGGACATGGTAACTTTC
CDR3 protein: CASSEGDMVTF
D gene: -
clone size: once
V gene: TRBV10-2
J gene: TRBJ2-6

CDR3 DNA: TGTGCCAGCAGCCCGGAGGGGGCATGGGACGAGCAGTACTTC
CDR3 protein: CASSPEGAWDEQYF
D gene: -
clone size: -
V gene: TRBV11-2
J gene: TRBJ2-7

CDR3 DNA: TGTGCCAGCAGTACACCGGGACTAGCGGGGTACGAGCAGTACTTC
CDR3 protein: CASSTPGLAGYEQYF
D gene: TRBD2
clone size: -
V gene: TRBV27
J gene: TRBJ2-7

CDR3 DNA: TGTGCCAGCAGGACCGGGACCGGGGAGCTGTTTTTT
CDR3 protein: CASRTGTGELFF
D gene: -
clone size: -
V gene: TRBV11-1
J gene: TRBJ2-2

CDR3 DNA: TGTGCCTGGAGTGTATTAGTGACGGGCTCCTATAATTCACCCCTCCACTTT
CDR3 protein: CAWSVLVTGSYNSPLHF
D gene: -
clone size: -
V gene: TRBV30
J gene: TRBJ1-6

CDR3 DNA: TGCACCAGCAGCCAGGGTACAGGGGAAAAAAGGCAGTACTTC
CDR3 protein: CTSSQGTGEKRQYF
D gene: -
clone size: -
V gene: TRBV1
J gene: TRBJ2-7

CDR3 DNA: TGTGCCAGCAGCTTAGGATTTGGAGGCGGACGGAGCCAAGAGACCCAGTACTTC
CDR3 protein: CASSLGFGGGRSQETQYF
D gene: -
clone size: -
V gene: TRBV7-9
J gene: TRBJ2-5

CDR3 DNA: TGTGCCAGCAGTTCCTACCGGGACAGGCGTAACTATGGCTACACCTTC
CDR3 protein: CASSSYRDRRNYGYTF
D gene: TRBD1
clone size: -
V gene: TRBV28
J gene: TRBJ1-2

CDR3 DNA: TGTGCCAGCAGTCTAAAGGGACTCCCCAACTATGGCTACACCTTC
CDR3 protein: CASSLKGLPNYGYTF
D gene: -
clone size: -
V gene: TRBV21-1
J gene: TRBJ1-2

CDR3 DNA: TGTGCCAGCAGCTATCCGGGGATGGACACTGAAGCTTTCTTT
CDR3 protein: CASSYPGMDTEAFF
D gene: -
clone size: few
V gene: TRBV7-2
J gene: TRBJ1-1